This passage covers 11 T cell receptor beta chains from one sample sequenced in a study of T-cell reconstitution after alpha-beta-depleted transplantation in children. Construction of the TCRbeta library involved unique molecular identifiers. TCRdb called the PCR reads again in MiXCR, with one record for every CDR3 protein. The data contain about 580,000 distinct CDR3 sequences, more than 20% of them singletons. The sample in question was PBMCs, mostly from graft donor cells, obtained 360 days after TCRalphabeta/CD19-depleted stem cell transplant. The receptor set was obtained from a boy under two years old who had a stem cell transplant for acute myeloid leukemia, so the T cells may come from the graft donor.

CDR3 amino acids: CASSSTSYTIYF. The CDR3, as DNA: TGTGCCAGCAGTTCTACATCGTACACCATATATTTT. The rearrangement uses TRBV12-3 or TRBV12-4 and TRBJ1-3; D gene unclear. Trimming took off 4 bases at V and 8 bases at J, with 9 bases between the two ends. CDR3 length equals 12 residues.

This clonotype was observed a few times. V gene TRBV25-1 combines with J gene TRBJ1-1; 7 nucleotides agree with TRBD1. The V gene's germline CDR1 is MGHDK and CDR2 SYGVNS. CDR3 length equals 13 residues. V lost 4 bases to trimming and J lost 5 bases; unmatched junction nucleotides: 4. CDR3 coding DNA: TGTGCCAGCAGTGTAACGACAGGGACTGAAGCTTTCTTT. This translates into CASSVTTGTEAFF. The entire variable domain, with the rest obtained from reference TRBV25-1 and TRBJ1-1, is as follows: EADIYQTPRYLVIGTGKKITLECSQTMGHDKMYWYQQDPGMELHLIHYSYGVNSTEKGDLSSESTVSRIRTEHFPLTLESARPSHTSQYLCASSVTTGTEAFFGQGTRLTVV.

Only a few counts were recorded for this clonotype. The chain uses TRBV20-1 and TRBJ1-1; TRBD1 might be the D (5 bases). The CDR3 consists of 13 residues. Germline V gives CDR1 DFQATT, CDR2 SNEGSKA (reference sequence). V lost 2 bases, J lost 5 bases, and 12 bases lay in between. CDR3 region: CSARNGGGTEAFF. The CDR3 DNA reads TGCAGTGCTAGAAATGGGGGGGGGACTGAAGCTTTCTTT.

This clonotype was seen a handful of times. The CDR3 region has the DNA TGCAGCGTTGTGAGGGTCGACACCGGGGAGCTGTTTTTT. Translated, it gives CSVVRVDTGELFF. The V and J genes are TRBV29-1 and TRBJ2-2; weak D call: TRBD2 (5 bases). The CDR3 covers 13 residues. Looked up from germline, CDR1 is SQVTM and CDR2 is ANQGSEA. V was trimmed by 4 bases and J by 3 bases, leaving 9 bases between them.

This chain connects TRBV28 to TRBJ2-7; D is unclear. Trimming left V 1 base short and J 10 bases short, with 11 bases between. CDR1 MDHEN and CDR2 SYDVKM come from the germline V gene. The CDR3 runs to 12 residues. The CDR3 reads CASSLFGQLQYV. Written as DNA, the CDR3 is TGTGCCAGCAGTTTATTTGGCCAGCTCCAGTACGTC.

This clonotype has only a few counts. The chain links TRBV20-1 to TRBJ2-1, with 8 bases that match TRBD2. The CDR3 is 18 amino acids. CDR1 and CDR2 (germline): DFQATT, SNEGSKA (reference sequence). V was clipped by 6 bases and J by 0 bases; unmatched bases: 16. The CDR3 region is CSALLTGGSPGSYNEQFF. In DNA, the CDR3 is TGCAGTGCCCTTCTGACGGGGGGGTCCCCCGGCTCCTACAATGAGCAGTTCTTC.

This clonotype was found a few times. The genes are TRBV12-3 or TRBV12-4 and TRBJ1-3; perhaps TRBD1 as D (6 bases). V shed 5 bases and J shed 4 bases, with 12 bases lying between them. The CDR3 consists of 14 residues. In nucleotides, the CDR3 is TGTGCCAGCAGTCCCACAGGGTTCGGAAACACCATATATTTT. It specifies CASSPTGFGNTIYF.

The chain carries TRBV14 and TRBJ2-7; perhaps TRBD2 as D (5 bases). V lost 1 base, J lost 1 base, and 14 bases lay in between. The CDR3 has 16 residues. CDR1 and CDR2 (germline): SGHDN, FVKESK. CDR3 nucleotides: TGTGCCAGCAGCCAAGGGCGCAGGACGGGGTCCTACGAGCAGTACTTC. Its translation is CASSQGRRTGSYEQYF.

Ten or more counts support this clonotype. The rearrangement joins TRBV28 to TRBJ1-2, with TRBD1 as a possible D gene (6 bases). From germline, CDR1 is MDHEN and CDR2 SYDVKM. The CDR3 is 14 residues long. V was clipped by 5 bases and J by 4 bases, with 14 bases between them. CDR3 sequence (DNA): TGTGCCAGCAGTGTACAGGGACGGGGCTATGGCTACACCTTC. Translation gives CASSVQGRGYGYTF.

V is TRBV20-1 and J is TRBJ2-7; 8 nucleotides match TRBD1. V trimming: 3 bases; J trimming: 2 bases; junction bases outside the gene matches: 9. CDR1 and CDR2 from the germline V gene are DFQATT and SNEGSKA (reference sequence). This CDR3 is built from 15 residues. The CDR3 spells CSASGAWTGTYEQYF. Written as DNA, the CDR3 is TGCAGTGCTAGTGGGGCCTGGACAGGGACCTACGAGCAGTACTTC.

This clonotype was counted between two and nine times. The rearrangement joins TRBV12-3 or TRBV12-4 to TRBJ2-7, with D uncertain. The V end lost 5 bases, the J end lost 4 bases, and 12 bases lay between the germline ends. The CDR3 loop spans 13 amino acids. CDR3 nucleotide sequence: TGTGCCAGCAGTCCCCGACTCAATTACGAGCAGTACGTC. Translated, it gives CASSPRLNYEQYV.